One and the same sample provided the 9 T cell receptor beta chains below, sequenced in a study of identifying expanded T cells in peripheral blood. Assay used: immunoSEQ multiplex PCR; TCRdb lists only in-frame clones, some missing. This sample has about 100,000 clones; around nine tenths occur once, and the top ten carry about a sixth. The sample was blood. The source is a person aged 18-70 years in good health.

This sequence joins TRBV6-5 and TRBJ2-3, with 8 nucleotides matching TRBD2. The V gene end was trimmed by 5 bases and the J gene end by 1 base; junction bases not matched to a gene: 5. CDR3 size: 15 residues. The germline CDR1 and CDR2 sequences are MNHEY and SVGAGI. CDR3 coding DNA: TGTGCCAGCAGTATAACTAGCGGACGCACAGATACGCAGTATTTT. Translating gives CASSITSGRTDTQYF.

This clone was found a few times. This chain joins TRBV2 and TRBJ2-3, with no clear D. Germline CDR1 and CDR2: SNHLY and FYNNEI. V was clipped by 2 bases and J by 4 bases, with 10 bases between them. This CDR3 is 14 amino acids long. The CDR3 sequence: CASSESSSPDTQYF. In nucleotides, the CDR3 is TGTGCCAGCAGTGAAAGTTCGAGTCCAGATACGCAGTATTTT.

The chain is built from TRBV7-2 and TRBJ2-6, with D maybe TRBD2 (5 bases). This CDR3 is 15 amino acids long. Trimming left V 6 bases short and J 0 bases short, with 9 bases between. Germline V CDR1 and CDR2: SGHTA, FQGNSA. This chain's CDR3 is CASRILASGANVLTF. DNA for the CDR3: TGTGCCAGCAGGATTCTAGCCTCTGGGGCCAACGTCCTGACTTTC.

A remark on this clone: This may stem from a read error, because a much larger clone lies one nucleotide away. V is TRBV11-3 and J is TRBJ2-5; 10 nucleotides agree with TRBD2. The junction had 5 bases not matched to a gene; V was cut back by 3 bases and J by 4 bases. The V gene's germline CDR1 is SGHNT and CDR2 YENEEA. CDR3 length: 15 amino acids. The CDR3 DNA is TGTGCCAGCAGCTTTCAGCGGGGGGGCGGAGAGACCCAGTACTTC. It translates to CASSFQRGGGETQYF.

The rearrangement links TRBV6-4 to TRBJ2-7; 7 bases agree with TRBD2. J lost 6 bases, V lost 4 bases, and 0 bases had no gene match. Germline assignment: CDR1 MRHNA and CDR2 SNTAGT. The CDR3 contains 11 residues. The CDR3 reads CASSAGGEQYF. The CDR3 bases are TGTGCCAGCAGTGCGGGGGGCGAGCAGTACTTC.

The table lists this clone with a count of one. The chain carries TRBV9 and TRBJ1-1; D is undetermined. Germline CDR1 reads SGDLS; CDR2 reads YYNGEE. CDR3 length equals 13 residues. V shed 2 bases and J shed 1 base, with 6 bases lying between them. The CDR3 protein is CASSVNPNTEAFF. In DNA, the CDR3 is TGTGCCAGCAGCGTGAACCCGAACACTGAAGCTTTCTTT. The entire variable domain, with the rest obtained from reference TRBV9 and TRBJ1-1, is as follows: DSGVTQTPKHLITATGQRVTLRCSPRSGDLSVYWYQQSLDQGLQFLIQYYNGEERAKGNILERFSAQQFPDLHSELNLSSLELGDSALYFCASSVNPNTEAFFGQGTRLTVV.

V is TRBV5-1 and J is TRBJ1-3; D is possibly TRBD1 (5 bases). Germline CDR1 SGHRS, CDR2 YFSETQ. This CDR3 region has 16 residues. V lost 1 base and J 7 bases, leaving 18 bases between the germline ends. CDR3 residues: CASSLTAGSGGNTIYF. CDR3 DNA sequence: TGCGCCAGCAGCTTGACCGCTGGATCCGGGGGGAACACCATATATTTT. Full variable domain (missing parts from reference TRBV5-1 and TRBJ1-3): KAGVTQTPRYLIKTRGQQVTLSCSPISGHRSVSWYQQTPGQGLQFLFEYFSETQRNKGNFPGRFSGRQFSNSRSEMNVSTLELGDSALYLCASSLTAGSGGNTIYFGEGSWLTVV.

This chain joins TRBV6-1 and TRBJ1-2, with 9 bases that match TRBD1. The CDR3 has 15 residues. Trimming cost V 1 base and J 6 bases; bases outside gene matches: 6. CDR1 and CDR2 from the germline V gene are MNHNS and SASEGT. Here the CDR3 reads CASSEEGTGGDGYTF. The CDR3 DNA sequence: TGTGCCAGCAGTGAAGAAGGCACAGGGGGCGATGGCTACACCTTC.

CDR3 sequence reads: CAWIRETQYF. As DNA, the CDR3 is TGTGCCTGGATAAGGGAGACCCAGTACTTC. The chain employs TRBV30 and TRBJ2-5; D call uncertain. V was shortened by 4 bases and J by 5 bases, with 5 bases between the two germline ends. Germline CDR1 and CDR2: GTSNPN and SVGIG (reference sequence). The CDR3 length is 10 residues.